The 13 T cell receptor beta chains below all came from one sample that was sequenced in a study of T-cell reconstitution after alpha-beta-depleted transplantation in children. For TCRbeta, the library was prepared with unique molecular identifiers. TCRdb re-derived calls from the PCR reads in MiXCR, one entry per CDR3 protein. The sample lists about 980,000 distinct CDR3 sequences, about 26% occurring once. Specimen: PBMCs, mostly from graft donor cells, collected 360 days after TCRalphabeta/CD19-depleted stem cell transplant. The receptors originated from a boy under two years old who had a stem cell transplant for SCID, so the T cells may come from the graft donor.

In nucleotides, the CDR3 is TGTGCCAGCAGTCTCCGGACAGGCGCCCATCAGCCCCAGCATTTT. Its translation: CASSLRTGAHQPQHF. The rearrangement links TRBV12-3 or TRBV12-4 to TRBJ1-5; TRBD1 agrees at 7 bases. CDR3 length: 15 amino acids. Trimming removed 5 bases from V and 5 bases from J; junction bases left unmatched: 9.

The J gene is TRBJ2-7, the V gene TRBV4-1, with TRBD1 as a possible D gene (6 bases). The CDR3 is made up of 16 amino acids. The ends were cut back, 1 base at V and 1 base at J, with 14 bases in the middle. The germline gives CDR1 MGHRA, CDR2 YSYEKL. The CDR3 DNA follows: TGCGCCAGCAGCCAAGGCCAACAGGGAGTATCCTACGAGCAGTACTTC. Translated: CASSQGQQGVSYEQYF.

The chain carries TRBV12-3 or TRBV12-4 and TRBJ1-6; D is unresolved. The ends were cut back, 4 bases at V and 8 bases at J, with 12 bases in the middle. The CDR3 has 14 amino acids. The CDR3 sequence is CASSSSGSHSPLHF. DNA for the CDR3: TGTGCCAGCAGTTCATCAGGCTCGCATTCACCCCTCCACTTT.

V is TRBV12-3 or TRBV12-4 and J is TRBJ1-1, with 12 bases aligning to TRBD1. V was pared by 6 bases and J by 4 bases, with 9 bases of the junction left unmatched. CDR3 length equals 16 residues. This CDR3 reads CASSPGTGGAGTEAFF. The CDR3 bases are TGTGCCAGCAGCCCGGGGACAGGGGGCGCCGGCACTGAAGCTTTCTTT.

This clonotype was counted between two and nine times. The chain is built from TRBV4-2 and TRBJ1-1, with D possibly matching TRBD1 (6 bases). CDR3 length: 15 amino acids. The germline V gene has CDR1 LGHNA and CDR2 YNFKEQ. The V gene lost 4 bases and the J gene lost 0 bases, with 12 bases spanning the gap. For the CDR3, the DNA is TGTGCCAGCAGCCGAGAACAGGGAATGAACACTGAAGCTTTCTTT. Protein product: CASSREQGMNTEAFF.

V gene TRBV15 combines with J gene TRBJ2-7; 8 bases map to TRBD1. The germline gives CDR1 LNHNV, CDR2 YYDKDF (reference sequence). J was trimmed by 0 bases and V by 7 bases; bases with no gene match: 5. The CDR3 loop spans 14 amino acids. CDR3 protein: CATKADRGSYEQYF. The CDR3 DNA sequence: TGTGCCACCAAGGCCGACAGGGGCTCCTACGAGCAGTACTTC. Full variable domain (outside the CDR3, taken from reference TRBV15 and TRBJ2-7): DAMVIQNPRYQVTQFGKPVTLSCSQTLNHNVMYWYQQKSSQAPKLLFHYYDKDFNNEADTPDNFQSRRPNTSFCFLDIRSPGLGDTAMYLCATKADRGSYEQYFGPGTRLTVT.

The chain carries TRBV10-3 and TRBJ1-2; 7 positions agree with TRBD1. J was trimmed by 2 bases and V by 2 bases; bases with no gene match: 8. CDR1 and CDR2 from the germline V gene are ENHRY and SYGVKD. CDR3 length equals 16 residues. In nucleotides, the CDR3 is TGTGCCATCAGTGAGCCGGGACAGTCGAACAACTATGGCTACACCTTC. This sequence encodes CAISEPGQSNNYGYTF.

The CDR3 spells CASSQTDRGGGIQYF. The CDR3 DNA reads as TGTGCCAGCAGCCAGACCGACAGGGGGGGCGGCATTCAGTACTTC. The V call is TRBV4-2, the J call TRBJ2-4; 9 bases line up with TRBD1. Germline CDR1 reads LGHNA; CDR2 reads YNFKEQ. After removal of 3 bases from V and 9 bases from J, the junction contained 9 bases not matched to a gene. The CDR3 spans 15 residues.

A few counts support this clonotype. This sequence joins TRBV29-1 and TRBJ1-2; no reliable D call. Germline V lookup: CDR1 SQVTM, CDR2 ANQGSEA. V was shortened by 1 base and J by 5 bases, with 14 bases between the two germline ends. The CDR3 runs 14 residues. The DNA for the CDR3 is TGCAGCGTTGAAGTCGCACCCGGGGTGTATGGCTACACCTTC. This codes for CSVEVAPGVYGYTF.

The DNA for the CDR3 is TGCGCCAGCAGCCCACAAACGATCACAGGGTTCGGCTACGAGCAGTACTTC. This encodes CASSPQTITGFGYEQYF. The chain carries TRBV4-1 and TRBJ2-7; a weak D match, TRBD1 (6 bases). The germline V and J ends were trimmed by 4 bases and 3 bases, with 22 bases remaining between them. The CDR3 has 17 amino acids. CDR1 MGHRA and CDR2 YSYEKL come from the germline V gene.

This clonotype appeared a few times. This CDR3 is CASSPGTADSEAQYF. The CDR3, as DNA: TGTGCCAGCAGCCCTGGGACTGCGGATTCCGAGGCCCAGTACTTC. This rearrangement joins TRBV28 to TRBJ2-5, with D maybe TRBD2 (6 bases). V lost 6 bases to trimming and J lost 9 bases, with 23 bases between them. CDR1 and CDR2 from the germline V gene are MDHEN and SYDVKM. The CDR3 has 15 residues.

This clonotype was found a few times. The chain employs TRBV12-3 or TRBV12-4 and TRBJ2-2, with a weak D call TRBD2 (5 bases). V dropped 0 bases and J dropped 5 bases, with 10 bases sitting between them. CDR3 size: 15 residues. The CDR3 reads CASSLARLLTGELFF. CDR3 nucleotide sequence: TGTGCCAGCAGTTTAGCGAGACTACTTACCGGGGAGCTGTTTTTT.

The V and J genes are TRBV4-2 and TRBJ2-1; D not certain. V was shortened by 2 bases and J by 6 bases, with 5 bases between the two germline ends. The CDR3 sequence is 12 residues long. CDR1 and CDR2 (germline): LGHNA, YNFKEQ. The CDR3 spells CASSQQINEQFF. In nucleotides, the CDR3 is TGTGCCAGCAGCCAACAGATCAATGAGCAGTTCTTC.